One sample yielded the 19 T cell receptor beta chains listed below, sequenced in a study of shared T cell receptors in the human thymus. Assay: immunoSEQ multiplex PCR; the TCRdb copy retains only in-frame clones and omits some. The sample holds over 650,000 clones; more than 75% are singletons and the top ten take roughly 0.0089%. This sample also appeared in a second study, on human thymus T cells.

The material sequenced was thymocytes. The receptors here all came from a boy in the first two years of life with a congenital heart defect.

The chain combines TRBV21-1 with TRBJ1-2. TRBV21-1 is a listed pseudogene. The length of the CDR3 is 15 residues. The CDR3: CASSKGRQARNGYTF. CDR3 DNA: TGTGCCAGCAGCAAAGGGAGGCAGGCCAGAAATGGCTACACCTTC.

This clone showed up just a few times. The J gene is TRBJ2-7, the V gene TRBV6-1, with D hard to call. Germline CDR1 MNHNS, CDR2 SASEGT. This CDR3 contains 11 residues. Trimming took 3 bases from V and 12 from J, leaving 12 bases between them. The DNA for the CDR3 is TGTGCCAGCAGTGAGCCCCCTAATCGGTACTTC. It codes for CASSEPPNRYF.

In its sample, this clone was seen a few times. V is TRBV19 and J is TRBJ2-7; D call uncertain. Trimming stripped 4 bases from V and 4 bases from J, with 17 bases between. The V gene's germline CDR1 is LNHDA and CDR2 SQIVND (reference sequence). The CDR3 contains 15 residues. The CDR3 sequence: CASSTIKTGPYEQYF. CDR3 nucleotides: TGTGCCAGTAGTACCATTAAGACTGGCCCATACGAGCAGTACTTC.

The gene calls are TRBV29-1 and TRBJ2-5; D is undetermined. The CDR3 has 14 amino acids. V was shortened by 3 bases and J by 2 bases, with 13 bases between the two germline ends. Germline values: CDR1 SQVTM, CDR2 ANQGSEA. CDR3: CSVDRPPGQETQYF. The CDR3 DNA sequence: TGCAGCGTTGACAGGCCCCCTGGACAAGAGACCCAGTACTTC.

The gene calls are TRBV7-9 and TRBJ1-1; TRBD1 agrees at 8 bases. Per the germline V gene, CDR1 is SEHNR and CDR2 is FQNEAQ (reference sequence). The ends lost 0 bases at V and 0 bases at J; junction bases unmatched: 9. CDR3 length: 18 amino acids. The CDR3 DNA reads as TGTGCCAGCAGCTTAGCCCAGGGGGCGCCTCCGTTGAACACTGAAGCTTTCTTT. Translation gives CASSLAQGAPPLNTEAFF.

The chain recombines TRBV7-2 with TRBJ2-7; D ambiguous. The CDR3 runs to 13 residues. V dropped 3 bases and J dropped 9 bases, with 15 bases sitting between them. The germline V gene encodes CDR1 SGHTA and CDR2 FQGNSA. For the CDR3, the DNA is TGTGCCAGCAGCTTCGCACGGGTCTGGTTGCAGTACTTC. Translating it yields CASSFARVWLQYF.

This clone has more than one count but fewer than ten. The rearrangement joins TRBV10-3 to TRBJ2-7, with 8 bases that match TRBD1. The CDR3 sequence is 14 residues long. Per germline, CDR1 ENHRY and CDR2 SYGVKD. The V and J ends lost 6 bases and 1 base, in that order; junction bases with no gene match: 5. CDR3 DNA sequence: TGTGCCATCAGAGGACAGGGAGCGTCCTACGAGCAGTACTTC. Translating it yields CAIRGQGASYEQYF.

CDR3 residues: CASSSTYNEQFF. The DNA of the CDR3 is TGTGCCAGCAGCTCGACTTACAATGAGCAGTTCTTC. The chain uses TRBV7-6 and TRBJ2-1; no clear D gene. CDR3 length equals 12 residues. V was clipped by 4 bases and J by 4 bases, with 5 bases between them. The germline V gene encodes CDR1 SGHVS and CDR2 FNYEAQ. The entire variable domain, with the rest obtained from reference TRBV7-6 and TRBJ2-1, is as follows: GAGVSQSPRYKVTKRGQDVALRCDPISGHVSLYWYRQALGQGPEFLTYFNYEAQQDKSGLPNDRFSAERPEGSISTLTIQRTEQRDSAMYRCASSSTYNEQFFGPGTRLTVL.

The chain joins TRBV7-9 to TRBJ2-7; perhaps TRBD2 as D (6 bases). This CDR3 is 19 amino acids long. V lost 5 bases to trimming and J lost 2 bases, with 28 bases between them. Germline V gives CDR1 SEHNR, CDR2 FQNEAQ (reference sequence). The CDR3: CASSPGASSSGPDPYEQYF. The CDR3 nucleotides are TGTGCCAGCAGCCCCGGGGCTTCATCCAGCGGGCCGGACCCCTACGAGCAGTACTTC.

The genes are TRBV5-6 and TRBJ1-2; the match to TRBD1 covers 10 bases. Germline V lookup: CDR1 SGHDT, CDR2 YYEEEE. The CDR3 has 15 amino acids. The V gene end was trimmed by 4 bases and the J gene end by 5 bases; junction bases not matched to a gene: 8. In DNA form, the CDR3 reads TGTGCCAGCAGCCATGGGACAGGGGAGGGGTATGGCTACACCTTC. This sequence encodes CASSHGTGEGYGYTF.

The rearrangement uses TRBV28 and TRBJ2-7; D remains ambiguous. Per germline, CDR1 MDHEN and CDR2 SYDVKM. Trimming pared 6 bases from V and 9 bases from J, leaving 12 bases between. The CDR3 spans 11 residues. The CDR3 DNA reads TGTGCCAGCAGATCCCTCACGGGGCAGTACTTC. This codes for CASRSLTGQYF.

The J gene is TRBJ1-4, the V gene TRBV28, with 8 bases matching TRBD1. The CDR3 sequence is 17 residues long. Germline CDR1 MDHEN, CDR2 SYDVKM. V trimming: 3 bases; J trimming: 0 bases; junction bases outside the gene matches: 6. The CDR3: CASSFEDRDSTNEKLFF. In nucleotides, the CDR3 is TGTGCCAGCAGTTTTGAGGACAGGGACTCAACTAATGAAAAACTGTTTTTT.

The V call is TRBV7-3, the J call TRBJ2-5; D might be TRBD2 (7 bases). Deletions cut 5 bases from V and 4 bases from J, with 23 bases between. Germline CDR1 and CDR2: SGHTA and FQGTGA. This CDR3 is built from 17 residues. CDR3 sequence: CASSKGGVKEGIETQYF. DNA for the CDR3: TGTGCCAGCAGCAAGGGGGGGGTGAAAGAAGGTATAGAGACCCAGTACTTC.

The rearrangement uses TRBV5-6 and TRBJ2-3; 7 bases map to TRBD2. Germline V gene data show CDR1 as SGHDT and CDR2 as YYEEEE. This CDR3 comprises 15 residues. After removal of 2 bases from V and 0 bases from J, the junction contained 3 bases not matched to a gene. The CDR3 here is CASSLSGISTDTQYF. CDR3 nucleotides: TGTGCCAGCAGCTTAAGCGGGATCAGCACAGATACGCAGTATTTT.

This clone was counted a single time. V gene TRBV2 combines with J gene TRBJ2-3, with a weak D call TRBD1 (6 bases). Looked up from germline, CDR1 is SNHLY and CDR2 is FYNNEI. This CDR3 region has 16 residues. Trimming cost V 2 bases and J 3 bases, with 15 bases left between them. DNA for the CDR3: TGTGCCAGCAGTGAAAGTGCCAGGGGAAGGACAGATACGCAGTATTTT. Its protein product is CASSESARGRTDTQYF.

V and J are TRBV2 and TRBJ1-5; TRBD1 matches at 8 bases. Losses at the gene ends were 7 bases for V and 0 bases for J; bases not matched to a gene: 14. The CDR3 runs to 18 residues. Germline-derived CDR1 and CDR2 are SNHLY and FYNNEI. CDR3 sequence (DNA): TGTGCCAGCAACAACCACAGGGGGGCTCCTATTAGCAATCAGCCCCAGCATTTT. As protein: CASNNHRGAPISNQPQHF.

V is TRBV7-2 and J is TRBJ1-2; D not resolved. The germline V and J ends were trimmed by 3 bases and 4 bases, with 12 bases remaining between them. The germline gives CDR1 SGHTA, CDR2 FQGNSA. The CDR3 loop spans 14 amino acids. This CDR3 is CASSLRAEFYGYTF. The CDR3 DNA sequence: TGTGCCAGCAGCTTGCGGGCAGAATTCTATGGCTACACCTTC.

The gene calls are TRBV5-6 and TRBJ1-2; perhaps TRBD1 as D (5 bases). Trimming cost V 2 bases and J 2 bases, with 19 bases left between them. The CDR3 covers 17 residues. In germline, CDR1 is SGHDT, CDR2 YYEEEE. The CDR3 region has the DNA TGTGCCAGCAGCTTAGGTCAGGGAAGATGGAAAAACTATGGCTACACCTTC. Its protein is CASSLGQGRWKNYGYTF.

This clone was seen only a few times. The CDR3 DNA sequence: TGCGCCAGCAGCCAAGATTGCTCAGGCTCTGGGGCCAACGTCCTGACTTTC. This translates into CASSQDCSGSGANVLTF. V and J are TRBV4-3 and TRBJ2-6; no clear D gene. CDR3 size: 17 residues. V lost 0 bases to trimming and J lost 0 bases, with 9 bases between them. The germline CDR1 and CDR2 sequences are LGHNA and YSLEER.